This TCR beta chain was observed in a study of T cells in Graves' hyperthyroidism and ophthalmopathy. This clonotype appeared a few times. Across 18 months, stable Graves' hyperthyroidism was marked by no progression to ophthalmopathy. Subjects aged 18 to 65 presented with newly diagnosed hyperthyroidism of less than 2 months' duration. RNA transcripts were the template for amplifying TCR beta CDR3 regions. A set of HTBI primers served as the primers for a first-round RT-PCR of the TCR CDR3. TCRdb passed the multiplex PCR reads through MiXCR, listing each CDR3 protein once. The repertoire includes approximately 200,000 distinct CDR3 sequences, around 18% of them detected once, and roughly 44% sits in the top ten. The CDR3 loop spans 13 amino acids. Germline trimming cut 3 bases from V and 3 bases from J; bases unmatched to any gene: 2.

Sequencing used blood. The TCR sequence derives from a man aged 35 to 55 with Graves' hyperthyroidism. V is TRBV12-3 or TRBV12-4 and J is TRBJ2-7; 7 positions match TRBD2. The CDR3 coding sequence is TGTGCCAGCAGTTTCCGGGACTACTACGAGCAGTACTTC. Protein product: CASSFRDYYEQYF.